This T cell receptor (beta chain) stems from a study of blood T cell repertoires in COVID-19. Study at large: Nucleic acid was either cDNA or gDNA, and it came from T cells, B-cell-depleted T cells, or PBMCs.

This CDR3 region has 15 residues. Trimming pared 1 base from V and 0 bases from J, leaving 10 bases between. Germline V CDR1 and CDR2: MNHNS, SASEGT. Authors' analysis steps: From reference gene primer amplification, estimates of nucleated cell counts were derived. Here immunoSEQ multiplex PCR was the method, and the copy in TCRdb shows in-frame clones only, minus some. Clonal size and the V and J genes are those of that table, whereas D and trimming came from the DNA. Of about 230,000 clones in the sample, roughly 88% were seen once. Donors were grouped by their self-reported clinical history. A COVID-19 case had been met by exposed participants during the 2 weeks before study entry.

This chain joins TRBV6-1 and TRBJ2-7; D is undetermined. The TCR originated in a woman aged 25 to 39 who had been exposed to COVID-19. Sequences were obtained from PBMCs or T cells enriched from blood (not recorded which). The CDR3 protein is CASSEEATFSYEQYF. CDR3 DNA sequence: TGTGCCAGCAGTGAAGAAGCGACCTTCTCCTACGAGCAGTACTTC.